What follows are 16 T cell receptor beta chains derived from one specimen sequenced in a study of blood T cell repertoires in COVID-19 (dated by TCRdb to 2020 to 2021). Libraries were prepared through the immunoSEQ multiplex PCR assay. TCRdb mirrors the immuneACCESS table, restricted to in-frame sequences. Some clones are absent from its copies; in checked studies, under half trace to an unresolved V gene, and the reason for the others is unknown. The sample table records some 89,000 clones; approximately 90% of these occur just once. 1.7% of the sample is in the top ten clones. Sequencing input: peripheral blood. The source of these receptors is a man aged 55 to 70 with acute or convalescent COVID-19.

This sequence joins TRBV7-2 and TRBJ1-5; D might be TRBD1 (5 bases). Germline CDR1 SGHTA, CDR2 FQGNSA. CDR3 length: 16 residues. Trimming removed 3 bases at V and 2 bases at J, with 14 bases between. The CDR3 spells CASSLVIGAGNQPQHF. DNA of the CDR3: TGTGCCAGCAGCTTGGTAATAGGGGCGGGCAATCAGCCCCAGCATTTT.

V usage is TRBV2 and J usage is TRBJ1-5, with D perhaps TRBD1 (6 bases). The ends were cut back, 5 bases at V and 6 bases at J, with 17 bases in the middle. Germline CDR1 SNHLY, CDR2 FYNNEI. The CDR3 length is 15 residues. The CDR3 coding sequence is TGTGCCAGCAGTTCACAGGGTACGGGGAGTCAGCCCCAGCATTTT. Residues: CASSSQGTGSQPQHF.

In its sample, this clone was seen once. CDR3 bases: TGTGCCAGCAGCCGATGGACTAGCGGGCAAGAGACCCAGTACTTC. This sequence encodes CASSRWTSGQETQYF. This chain links TRBV5-4 with TRBJ2-5, with 11 bases aligning to TRBD2. J was trimmed by 2 bases and V by 4 bases; bases with no gene match: 4. This CDR3 has 15 residues. CDR1 is SGHNT, CDR2 YYREEE, per germline (reference sequence).

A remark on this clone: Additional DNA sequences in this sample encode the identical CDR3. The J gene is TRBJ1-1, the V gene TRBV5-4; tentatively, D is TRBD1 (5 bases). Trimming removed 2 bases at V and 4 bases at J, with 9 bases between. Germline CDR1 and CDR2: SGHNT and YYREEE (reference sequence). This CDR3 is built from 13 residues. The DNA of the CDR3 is TGTGCCAGCAGCTTAAGGGGAGGCACTGAAGCTTTCTTT. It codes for CASSLRGGTEAFF. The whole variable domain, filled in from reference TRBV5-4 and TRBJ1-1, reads ETGVTQSPTHLIKTRGQQVTLRCSSQSGHNTVSWYQQALGQGPQFIFQYYREEENGRGNFPPRFSGLQFPNYSSELNVNALELDDSALYLCASSLRGGTEAFFGQGTRLTVV.

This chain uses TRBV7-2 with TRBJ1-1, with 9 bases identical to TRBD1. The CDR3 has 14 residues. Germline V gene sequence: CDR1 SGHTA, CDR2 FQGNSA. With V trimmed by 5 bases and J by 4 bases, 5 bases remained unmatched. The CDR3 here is CASSQQGAGTEAFF. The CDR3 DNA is TGTGCCAGCAGCCAACAGGGGGCGGGCACTGAAGCTTTCTTT.

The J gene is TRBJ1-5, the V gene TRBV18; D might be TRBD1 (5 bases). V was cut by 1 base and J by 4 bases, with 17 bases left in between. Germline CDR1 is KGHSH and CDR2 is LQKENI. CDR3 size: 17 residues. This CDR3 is CASSPREAQGGNQPQHF. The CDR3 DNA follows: TGTGCCAGCTCACCACGGGAGGCCCAGGGAGGAAATCAGCCCCAGCATTTT.

The CDR3 protein is CASSPRQGEETQYF. Here the CDR3 DNA reads TGTGCCAGCTCACCACGGCAGGGGGAGGAGACCCAGTACTTC. The chain has TRBV18 and TRBJ2-5; 7 bases line up with TRBD1. The trim removed 1 base at V and 5 bases at J, leaving 4 bases unmatched. CDR1 is KGHSH and CDR2 is LQKENI in the germline V gene. This CDR3 is 14 amino acids long.

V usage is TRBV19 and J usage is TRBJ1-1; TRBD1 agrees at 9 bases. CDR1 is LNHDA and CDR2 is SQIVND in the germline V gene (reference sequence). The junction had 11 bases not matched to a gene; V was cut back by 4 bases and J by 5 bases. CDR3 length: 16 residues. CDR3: CASSKPGTGSGTEAFF. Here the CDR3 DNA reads TGTGCCAGTAGTAAACCCGGGACAGGGAGTGGAACTGAAGCTTTCTTT. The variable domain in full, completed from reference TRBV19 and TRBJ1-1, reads DGGITQSPKYLFRKEGQNVTLSCEQNLNHDAMYWYRQDPGQGLRLIYYSQIVNDFQKGDIAEGYSVSREKKESFPLTVTSAQKNPTAFYLCASSKPGTGSGTEAFFGQGTRLTVV.

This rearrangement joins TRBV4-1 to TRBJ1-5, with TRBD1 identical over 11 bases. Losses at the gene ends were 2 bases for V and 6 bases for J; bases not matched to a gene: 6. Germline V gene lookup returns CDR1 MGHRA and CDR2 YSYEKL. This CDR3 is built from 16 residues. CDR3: CASSQSGQGASQPQHF. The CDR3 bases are TGCGCCAGCAGCCAATCTGGACAGGGGGCCAGTCAGCCCCAGCATTTT.

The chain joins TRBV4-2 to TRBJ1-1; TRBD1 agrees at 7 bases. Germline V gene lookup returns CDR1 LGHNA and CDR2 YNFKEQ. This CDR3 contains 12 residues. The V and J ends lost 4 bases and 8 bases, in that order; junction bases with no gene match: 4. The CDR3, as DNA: TGTGCCAGCAGCCCCGGGACAGCCGAAGCTTTCTTT. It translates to CASSPGTAEAFF.

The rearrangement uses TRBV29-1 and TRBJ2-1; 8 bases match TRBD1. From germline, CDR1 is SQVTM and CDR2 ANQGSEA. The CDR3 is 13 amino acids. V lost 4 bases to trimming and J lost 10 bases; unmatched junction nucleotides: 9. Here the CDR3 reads CSVGQGAVGEQFF. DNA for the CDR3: TGCAGCGTTGGGCAGGGGGCAGTTGGGGAGCAGTTCTTC.

CDR3 amino acids: CATSSRRTGEGYTF. CDR3 DNA: TGTGCCACCAGCAGTCGCCGGACAGGGGAGGGCTACACCTTC. This chain uses TRBV15 with TRBJ1-2, with 9 bases lining up with TRBD1. Germline trimming cut 3 bases from V and 8 bases from J; bases unmatched to any gene: 7. Germline CDR1 reads LNHNV; CDR2 reads YYDKDF (reference sequence). The CDR3 is made up of 14 amino acids. The variable domain in full, with the rest retrieved from reference TRBV15 and TRBJ1-2, is DAMVIQNPRYQVTQFGKPVTLSCSQTLNHNVMYWYQQKSSQAPKLLFHYYDKDFNNEADTPDNFQSRRPNTSFCFLDIRSPGLGDTAMYLCATSSRRTGEGYTFGSGTRLTVV.

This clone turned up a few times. For the CDR3, the DNA is TGTGCCAGCAGAATTGGACTGAGGCCAATGAACACTGAAGCTTTCTTT. Translated: CASRIGLRPMNTEAFF. This chain joins TRBV19 and TRBJ1-1; no firm D call. In germline, CDR1 is LNHDA, CDR2 SQIVND (reference sequence). The CDR3 is made up of 16 amino acids. V was shortened by 9 bases and J by 0 bases, with 20 bases between the two germline ends.

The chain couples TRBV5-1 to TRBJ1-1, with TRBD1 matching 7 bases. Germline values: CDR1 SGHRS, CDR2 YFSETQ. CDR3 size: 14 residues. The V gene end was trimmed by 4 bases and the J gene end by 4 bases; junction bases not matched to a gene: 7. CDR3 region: CASSEGAGSTEAFF. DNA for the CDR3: TGCGCCAGCAGCGAGGGGGCGGGAAGCACTGAAGCTTTCTTT.

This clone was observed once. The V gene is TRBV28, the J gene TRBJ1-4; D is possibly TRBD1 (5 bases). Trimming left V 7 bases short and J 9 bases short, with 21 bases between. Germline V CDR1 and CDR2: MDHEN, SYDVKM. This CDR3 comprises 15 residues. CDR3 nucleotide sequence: TGTGCCAGCACCCCCGGGGGTGGAGGAATTAAAAAACTGTTTTTT. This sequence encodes CASTPGGGGIKKLFF.

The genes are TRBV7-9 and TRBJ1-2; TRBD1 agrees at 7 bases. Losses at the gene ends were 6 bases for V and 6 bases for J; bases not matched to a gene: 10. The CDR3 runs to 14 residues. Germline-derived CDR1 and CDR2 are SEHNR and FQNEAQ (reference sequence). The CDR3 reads CASSTQGEADGYTF. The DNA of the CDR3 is TGTGCCAGCAGTACTCAGGGGGAAGCTGATGGCTACACCTTC. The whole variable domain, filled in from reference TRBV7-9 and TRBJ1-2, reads DTGVSQNPRHKITKRGQNVTFRCDPISEHNRLYWYRQTLGQGPEFLTYFQNEAQLEKSRLLSDRFSAERPKGSFSTLEIQRTEQGDSAMYLCASSTQGEADGYTFGSGTRLTVV.